This T cell receptor beta chain was found in a study of CD8+ T cells in alopecia areata. Study-wide results and limits: On tofacitinib, scalp clonality and expanded CD8+ clones among top 100 fell significantly. Lesional scalp, notably in alopecia totalis/universalis, had clonality above that of normal scalp.

Germline V gives CDR1 SGHRS, CDR2 YFSETQ. This CDR3 spans 15 amino acids. The junction had 3 bases not matched to a gene; V was cut back by 3 bases and J by 0 bases. Treatment of the sample: oral pan-JAK inhibitor, 5-10 mg twice daily. Investigators sorted PBMCs to obtain both CD4+ and CD8+ T cells. RNA extraction and reverse transcription yielded cDNA as sequencing template. The method was immunoSEQ multiplex PCR; TCRdb's version includes in-frame clones alone and lacks a portion of them. Of about 190,000 clones in the sample, around three fifths were seen once. About this clone: Its antigen is not known.

The sequences come from CD8+ T cells sorted from blood, collected at week 24, from a patient treated with tofacitinib. V and J are TRBV5-1 and TRBJ2-7; 10 nucleotides match TRBD1. The origin of this receptor is a human donor with alopecia areata. The CDR3 DNA reads TGCGCCAGCAGCTGGACAGGGGGTATCTCCTACGAGCAGTACTTC. It specifies CASSWTGGISYEQYF.